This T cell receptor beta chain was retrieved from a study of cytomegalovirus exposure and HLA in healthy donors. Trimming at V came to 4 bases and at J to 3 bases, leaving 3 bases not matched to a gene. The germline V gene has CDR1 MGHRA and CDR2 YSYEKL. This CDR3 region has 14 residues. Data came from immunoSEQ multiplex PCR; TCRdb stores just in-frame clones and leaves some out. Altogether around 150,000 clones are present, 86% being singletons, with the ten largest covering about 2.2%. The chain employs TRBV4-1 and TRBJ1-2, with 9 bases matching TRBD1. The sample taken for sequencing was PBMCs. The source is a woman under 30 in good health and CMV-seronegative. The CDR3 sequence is CASSPGTGYYGYTF. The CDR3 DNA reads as TGCGCCAGCAGCCCGGGGACAGGGTACTATGGCTACACCTTC.